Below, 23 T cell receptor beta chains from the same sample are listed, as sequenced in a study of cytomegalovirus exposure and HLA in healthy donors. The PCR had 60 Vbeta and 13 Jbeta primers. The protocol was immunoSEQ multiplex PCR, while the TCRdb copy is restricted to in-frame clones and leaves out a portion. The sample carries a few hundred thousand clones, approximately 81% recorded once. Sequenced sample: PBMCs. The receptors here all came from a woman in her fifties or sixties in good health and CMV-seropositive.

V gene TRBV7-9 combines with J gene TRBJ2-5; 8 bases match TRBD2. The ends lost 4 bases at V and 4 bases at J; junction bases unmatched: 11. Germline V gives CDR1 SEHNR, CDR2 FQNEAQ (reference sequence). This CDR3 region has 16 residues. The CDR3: CASSSIAGRGGETQYF. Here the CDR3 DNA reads TGTGCCAGCAGCTCAATAGCGGGAAGGGGGGGAGAGACCCAGTACTTC.

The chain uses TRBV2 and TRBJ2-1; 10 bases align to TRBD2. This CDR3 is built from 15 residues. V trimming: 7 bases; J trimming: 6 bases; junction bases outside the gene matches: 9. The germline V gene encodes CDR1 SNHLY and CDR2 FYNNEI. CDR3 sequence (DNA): TGTGCCAGCACCTTAGCGGGAGGAACGGGCAATGAGCAGTTCTTC. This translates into CASTLAGGTGNEQFF.

The CDR3 loop reads CASSAKHRVVAPQHF. The CDR3 nucleotides read TGTGCCAGCAGTGCTAAGCACAGGGTGGTTGCGCCCCAGCATTTT. The chain recombines TRBV2 with TRBJ1-5, with a weak D call TRBD1 (6 bases). The CDR3 covers 15 residues. Trimming took 4 bases from V and 9 from J, leaving 19 bases between them. From germline, CDR1 is SNHLY and CDR2 FYNNEI.

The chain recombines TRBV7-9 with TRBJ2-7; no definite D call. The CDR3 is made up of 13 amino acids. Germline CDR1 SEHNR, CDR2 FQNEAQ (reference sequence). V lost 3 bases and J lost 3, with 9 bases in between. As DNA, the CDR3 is TGTGCCAGCAGCTTTTTTCAGAACTACGAGCAGTACTTC. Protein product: CASSFFQNYEQYF.

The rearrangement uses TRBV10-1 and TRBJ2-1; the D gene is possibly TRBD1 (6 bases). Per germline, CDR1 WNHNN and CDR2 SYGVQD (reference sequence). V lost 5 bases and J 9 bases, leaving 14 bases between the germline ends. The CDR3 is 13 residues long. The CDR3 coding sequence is TGCGCCAGCAGTCGAAACAGGGACACTGAGCAGTTCTTC. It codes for CASSRNRDTEQFF.

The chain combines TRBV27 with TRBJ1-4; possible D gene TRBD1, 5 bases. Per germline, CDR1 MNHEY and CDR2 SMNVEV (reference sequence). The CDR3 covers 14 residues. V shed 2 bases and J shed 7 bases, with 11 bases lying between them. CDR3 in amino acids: CASSLSPQGEKLFF. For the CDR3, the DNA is TGTGCCAGCAGTTTAAGTCCTCAGGGTGAAAAACTGTTTTTT.

For the CDR3, the DNA is TGCGCCAGCAGCTCGGGAGAGACAGGGGTCGAGCAGTACTTC. It translates to CASSSGETGVEQYF. V is TRBV5-1 and J is TRBJ2-7; 8 positions match TRBD1. The CDR3 spans 14 residues. In germline, CDR1 is SGHRS, CDR2 YFSETQ. After removal of 3 bases from V and 6 bases from J, the junction contained 8 bases not matched to a gene.

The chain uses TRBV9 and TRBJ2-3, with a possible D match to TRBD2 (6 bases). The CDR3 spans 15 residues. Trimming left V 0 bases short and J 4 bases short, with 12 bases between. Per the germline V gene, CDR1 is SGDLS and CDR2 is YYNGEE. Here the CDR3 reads CASSVVAGRPDTQYF. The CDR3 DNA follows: TGTGCCAGCAGCGTAGTGGCGGGAAGGCCAGATACGCAGTATTTT.

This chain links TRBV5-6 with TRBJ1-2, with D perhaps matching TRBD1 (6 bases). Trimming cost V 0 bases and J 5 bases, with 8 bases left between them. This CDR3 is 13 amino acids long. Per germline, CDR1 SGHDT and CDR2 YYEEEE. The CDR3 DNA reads TGTGCCAGCAGCTTGGGGACAGATTATGGCTACACCTTC. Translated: CASSLGTDYGYTF.

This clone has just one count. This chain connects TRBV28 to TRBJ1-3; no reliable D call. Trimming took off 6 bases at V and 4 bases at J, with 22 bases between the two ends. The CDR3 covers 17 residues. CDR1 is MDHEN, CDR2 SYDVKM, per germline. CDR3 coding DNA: TGTGCCAGCAGCTTCCCGCGGAACCTCCAGAGGGGAAACACCATATATTTT. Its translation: CASSFPRNLQRGNTIYF.

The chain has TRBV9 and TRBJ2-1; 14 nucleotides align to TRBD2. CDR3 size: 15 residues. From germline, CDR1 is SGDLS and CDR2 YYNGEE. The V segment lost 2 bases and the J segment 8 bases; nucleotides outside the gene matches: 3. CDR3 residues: CASSVGTSGSDEQFF. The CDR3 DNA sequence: TGTGCCAGCAGCGTGGGGACTAGCGGGAGCGATGAGCAGTTCTTC.

CDR3 nucleotides: TGTGCCATCAGTGAGTCAGGGGAACAGCCCCAGCATTTT. Amino acid sequence: CAISESGEQPQHF. The chain carries TRBV10-3 and TRBJ1-5, with a possible D match to TRBD1 (5 bases). This CDR3 is built from 13 residues. The germline CDR1 and CDR2 sequences are ENHRY and SYGVKD. Trimming removed 0 bases from V and 7 bases from J, with 7 bases in between.

In nucleotides, the CDR3 is TGTGCCAGCAGATACAGAGGGAGCACTGAAGCTTTCTTT. Translation: CASRYRGSTEAFF. The chain carries TRBV27 and TRBJ1-1; D ambiguous. This CDR3 contains 13 residues. The V end lost 6 bases, the J end lost 4 bases, and 12 bases lay between the germline ends. CDR1 is MNHEY and CDR2 is SMNVEV in the germline V gene (reference sequence).

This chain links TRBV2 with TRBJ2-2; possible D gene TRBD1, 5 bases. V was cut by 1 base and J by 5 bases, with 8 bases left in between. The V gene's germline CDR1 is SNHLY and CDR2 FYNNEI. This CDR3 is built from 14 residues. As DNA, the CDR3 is TGTGCCAGCAGTGAAGGTCGGACAACCGGGGAGCTGTTTTTT. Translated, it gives CASSEGRTTGELFF. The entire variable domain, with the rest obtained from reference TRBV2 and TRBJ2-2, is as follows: EPEVTQTPSHQVTQMGQEVILRCVPISNHLYFYWYRQILGQKVEFLVSFYNNEISEKSEIFDDQFSVERPDGSNFTLKIRSTKLEDSAMYFCASSEGRTTGELFFGEGSRLTVL.

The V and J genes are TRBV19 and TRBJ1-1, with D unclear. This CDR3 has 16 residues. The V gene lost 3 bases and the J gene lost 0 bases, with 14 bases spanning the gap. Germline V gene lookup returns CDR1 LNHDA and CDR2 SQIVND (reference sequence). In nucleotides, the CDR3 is TGTGCCAGTAGTATCGTCGCAGTACGAATGAACACTGAAGCTTTCTTT. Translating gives CASSIVAVRMNTEAFF.

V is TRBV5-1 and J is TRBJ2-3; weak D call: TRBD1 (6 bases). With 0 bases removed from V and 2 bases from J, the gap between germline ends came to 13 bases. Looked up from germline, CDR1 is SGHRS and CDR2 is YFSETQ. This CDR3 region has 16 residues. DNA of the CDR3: TGCGCCAGCAGCTTGGATGGACAGCTCCACACAGATACGCAGTATTTT. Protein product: CASSLDGQLHTDTQYF.

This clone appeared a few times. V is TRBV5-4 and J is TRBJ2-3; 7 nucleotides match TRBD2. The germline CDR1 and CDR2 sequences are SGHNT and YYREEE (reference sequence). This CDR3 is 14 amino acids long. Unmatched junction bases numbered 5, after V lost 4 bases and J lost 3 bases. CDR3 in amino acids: CASSPRTRTDTQYF. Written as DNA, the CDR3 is TGTGCCAGCAGCCCTAGGACTAGAACAGATACGCAGTATTTT.

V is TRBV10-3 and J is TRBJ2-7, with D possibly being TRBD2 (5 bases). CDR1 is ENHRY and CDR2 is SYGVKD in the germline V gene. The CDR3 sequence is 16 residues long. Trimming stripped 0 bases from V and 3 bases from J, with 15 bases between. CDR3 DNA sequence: TGTGCCATCAGTGAGTCCATTGGGGTAGGACTCTACGAGCAGTACTTC. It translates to CAISESIGVGLYEQYF.

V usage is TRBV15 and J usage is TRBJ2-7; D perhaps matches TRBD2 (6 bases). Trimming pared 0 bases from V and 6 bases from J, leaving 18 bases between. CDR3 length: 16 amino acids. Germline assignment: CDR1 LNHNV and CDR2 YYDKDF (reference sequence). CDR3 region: CATSRDSAGPVGEQYF. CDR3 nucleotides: TGTGCCACCAGCAGAGATTCAGCGGGCCCCGTGGGCGAGCAGTACTTC.

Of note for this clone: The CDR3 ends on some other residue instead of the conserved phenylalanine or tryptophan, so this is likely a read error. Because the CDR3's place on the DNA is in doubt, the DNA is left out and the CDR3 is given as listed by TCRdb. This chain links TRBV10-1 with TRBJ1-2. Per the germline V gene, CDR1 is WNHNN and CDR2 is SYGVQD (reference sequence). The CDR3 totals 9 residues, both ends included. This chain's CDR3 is CASSSGKGG.

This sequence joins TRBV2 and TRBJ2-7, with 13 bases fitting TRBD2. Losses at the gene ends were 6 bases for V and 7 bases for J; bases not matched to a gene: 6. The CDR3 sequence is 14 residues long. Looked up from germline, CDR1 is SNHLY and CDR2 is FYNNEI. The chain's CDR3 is CASSRLAGGVEQYF. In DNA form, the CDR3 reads TGTGCCAGCAGCAGACTAGCGGGGGGAGTGGAGCAGTACTTC.

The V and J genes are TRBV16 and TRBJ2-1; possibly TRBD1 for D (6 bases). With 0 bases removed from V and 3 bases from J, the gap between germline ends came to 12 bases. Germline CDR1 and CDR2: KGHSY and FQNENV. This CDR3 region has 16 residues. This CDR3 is CASSQSKGRGYNEQFF. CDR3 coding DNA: TGTGCCAGCAGCCAATCTAAGGGCAGGGGCTACAATGAGCAGTTCTTC.

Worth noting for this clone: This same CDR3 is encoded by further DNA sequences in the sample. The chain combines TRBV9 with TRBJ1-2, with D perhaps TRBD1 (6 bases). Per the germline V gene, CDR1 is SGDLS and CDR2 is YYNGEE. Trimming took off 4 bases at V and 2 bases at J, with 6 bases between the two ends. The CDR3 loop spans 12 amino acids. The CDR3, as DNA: TGTGCCAGCAGCACAGGGAACTATGGCTACACCTTC. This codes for CASSTGNYGYTF.